A single sample gave rise to the 5 T cell receptor beta chains below, sequenced in a study of T cells in Graves' hyperthyroidism and ophthalmopathy. The investigators amplified TCR beta CDR3 regions from RNA transcripts. During a first-round RT-PCR of the TCR CDR3, the HTBI primer set was used. TCRdb itself ran the multiplex PCR reads through MiXCR, one entry per CDR3 protein. Of approximately 510,000 distinct CDR3 sequences in the sample, 35% to 50% were seen once. Sequencing input: peripheral blood or thyroid tissue (not recorded which). All receptors come from an adult woman with Graves' disease, either hyperthyroidism or ophthalmopathy (not recorded which).

This clonotype was seen ten or more times. The chain recombines TRBV2 with TRBJ2-2; D tentatively fits TRBD1 or TRBD2 (6 bases each). CDR1 is SNHLY and CDR2 is FYNNEI in the germline V gene. With 9 bases removed from V and 5 bases from J, the gap between germline ends came to 10 bases. This CDR3 region has 12 residues. The CDR3 nucleotides read TGTGCCAGGGAGGGGGGAACCGGGGAGCTGTTTTTT. Translation: CAREGGTGELFF.

This clonotype was detected ten times or more. J is TRBJ2-7 and V is TRBV20-1, with D tentatively TRBD1 (6 bases). Trimming took off 2 bases at V and 5 bases at J, with 13 bases between the two ends. This CDR3 region has 13 residues. Germline CDR1 is DFQATT and CDR2 is SNEGSKA (reference sequence). The CDR3 is CSARPGTPDEQYF. CDR3 nucleotide sequence: TGCAGTGCTAGACCTGGGACACCGGACGAGCAGTACTTC.

The V call is TRBV20-1, the J call TRBJ2-7; 7 bases are a match to TRBD2. Germline V CDR1 and CDR2: DFQATT, SNEGSKA (reference sequence). J was trimmed by 0 bases and V by 5 bases; bases with no gene match: 7. The CDR3 has 14 residues. CDR3 sequence (DNA): TGCAGTGCTCCTTGGCAGCGGGACTCCTACGAGCAGTACTTC. Protein sequence: CSAPWQRDSYEQYF.

This clonotype appeared many times. The rearrangement uses TRBV3-1 and TRBJ2-7; no clear D gene. There are 12 residues in the CDR3. Germline loops: CDR1 LGHDT, CDR2 YNNKEL (reference sequence). Trimming pared 6 bases from V and 3 bases from J, leaving 9 bases between. CDR3 sequence: CASSQNGYEQYF. CDR3 in DNA: TGTGCCAGCAGTCAGAACGGCTACGAGCAGTACTTC.

Details on this clonotype: The junction does not match germline at one end; this may be a read error. This chain links TRBV9 with TRBJ2-6, with D perhaps TRBD1 or TRBD2 (6 bases each). In germline, CDR1 is SGDLS, CDR2 YYNGEE. The CDR3 consists of 13 residues. The CDR3 DNA reads as TGTGCCAGCAGCCAATCGGGGGCCAGCGTCCTGACTTTC. Its protein is CASSQSGASVLTF.